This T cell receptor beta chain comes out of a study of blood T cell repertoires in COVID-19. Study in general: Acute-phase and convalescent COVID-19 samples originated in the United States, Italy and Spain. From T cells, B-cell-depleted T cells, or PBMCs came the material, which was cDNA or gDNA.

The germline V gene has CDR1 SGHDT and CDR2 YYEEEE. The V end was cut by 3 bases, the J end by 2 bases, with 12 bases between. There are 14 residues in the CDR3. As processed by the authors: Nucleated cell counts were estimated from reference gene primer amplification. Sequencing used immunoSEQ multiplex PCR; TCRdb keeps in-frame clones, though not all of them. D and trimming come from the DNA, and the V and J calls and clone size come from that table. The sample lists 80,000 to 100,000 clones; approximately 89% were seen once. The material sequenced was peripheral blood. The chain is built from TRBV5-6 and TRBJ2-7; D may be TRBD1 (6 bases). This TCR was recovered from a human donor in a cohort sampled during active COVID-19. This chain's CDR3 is CASSSETGAYEQYF. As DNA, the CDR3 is TGTGCCAGCAGCTCCGAGACAGGAGCCTACGAGCAGTACTTC. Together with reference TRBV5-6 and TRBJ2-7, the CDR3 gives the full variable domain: DAGVTQSPTHLIKTRGQQVTLRCSPKSGHDTVSWYQQALGQGPQFIFQYYEEEERQRGNFPDRFSGHQFPNYSSELNVNALLLGDSALYLCASSSETGAYEQYFGPGTRLTVT.